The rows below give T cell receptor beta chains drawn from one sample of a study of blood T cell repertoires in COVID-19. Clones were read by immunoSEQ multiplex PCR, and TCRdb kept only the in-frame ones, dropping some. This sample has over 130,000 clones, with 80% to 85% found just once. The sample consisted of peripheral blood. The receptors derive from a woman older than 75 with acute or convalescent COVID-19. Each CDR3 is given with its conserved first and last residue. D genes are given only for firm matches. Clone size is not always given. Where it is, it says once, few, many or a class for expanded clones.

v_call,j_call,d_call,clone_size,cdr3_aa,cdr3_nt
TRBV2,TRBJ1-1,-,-,CASSSDINTEAFF,TGTGCCAGCAGTTCAGATATTAACACTGAAGCTTTCTTT
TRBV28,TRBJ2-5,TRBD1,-,CASSFSLIQQGRKTQYF,TGTGCCAGCAGTTTTTCTTTGATCCAACAGGGGCGAAAGACCCAGTACTTC
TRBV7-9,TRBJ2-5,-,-,CASSRIKGSGQRETQYF,TGTGCCAGCAGCCGGATAAAGGGTTCAGGGCAGCGTGAGACCCAGTACTTC
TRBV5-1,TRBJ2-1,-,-,CASSRDTRSYNEQFF,TGCGCCAGCAGTCGGGACACGAGGTCCTACAATGAGCAGTTCTTC
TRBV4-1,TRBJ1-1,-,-,CASSQGVGQGRKKNTEAFF,TGCGCCAGCAGCCAAGGGGTGGGGCAGGGCCGGAAAAAGAACACTGAAGCTTTCTTT
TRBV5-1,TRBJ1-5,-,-,CASSPEPDQPQHF,TGCGCCAGCAGTCCGGAGCCAGATCAGCCCCAGCATTTT
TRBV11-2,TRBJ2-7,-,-,CASSLVGPRSYEQYF,TGTGCCAGCAGCTTAGTGGGGCCGCGGTCCTACGAGCAGTACTTC
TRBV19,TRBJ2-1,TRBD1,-,CATGQGISYNEQFF,TGTGCCACGGGACAGGGGATATCCTACAATGAGCAGTTCTTC
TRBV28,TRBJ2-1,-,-,CASSFGPLGGDEQFF,TGTGCCAGCAGTTTTGGGCCCCTAGGAGGGGATGAGCAGTTCTTC
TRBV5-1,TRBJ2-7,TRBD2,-,CASSHSGRAGYEQYF,TGCGCCAGCAGTCATAGCGGGAGGGCCGGGTACGAGCAGTACTTC
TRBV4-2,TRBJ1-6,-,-,CASSQDPQYPNSPLHF,TGTGCCAGCAGCCAAGATCCCCAGTACCCGAATTCACCCCTCCACTTT
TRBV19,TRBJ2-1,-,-,CASSRAVGEQFF,TGTGCCAGTAGTAGAGCGGTAGGTGAGCAGTTCTTC
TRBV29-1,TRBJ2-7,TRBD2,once,CSVDWPSGASYEQYF,TGCAGCGTTGACTGGCCTAGCGGGGCATCCTACGAGCAGTACTTC
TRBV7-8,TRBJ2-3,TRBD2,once,CASSFSLAGSTDTQYF,TGTGCCAGCAGCTTCTCGCTAGCGGGTAGCACAGATACGCAGTATTTT
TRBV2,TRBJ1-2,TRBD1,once,CASTSGTDYGYTF,TGTGCCAGCACCTCCGGGACAGACTATGGCTACACCTTC
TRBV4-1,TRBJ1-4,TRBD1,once,CASSQATGAWEKLFF,TGCGCCAGCAGCCAGGCGACAGGGGCTTGGGAAAAACTGTTTTTT
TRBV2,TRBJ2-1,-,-,CATAKEAGRPYNEQFF,TGTGCCACCGCCAAAGAGGCGGGGCGCCCCTACAATGAGCAGTTCTTC
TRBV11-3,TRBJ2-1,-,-,CAGRGAAQLNEQFF,TGTGCCGGGAGGGGGGCCGCACAACTCAATGAGCAGTTCTTC
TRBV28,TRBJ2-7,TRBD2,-,CASSPPGSGRHEQYF,TGTGCCAGCAGCCCTCCCGGTAGCGGGAGGCACGAGCAGTACTTC
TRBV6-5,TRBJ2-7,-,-,CASSRDGYEQYF,TGTGCCAGCAGCCGCGATGGCTACGAGCAGTACTTC
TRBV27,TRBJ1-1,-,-,CASRGGYTEAFF,TGTGCCAGCAGAGGGGGTTACACTGAAGCTTTCTTT
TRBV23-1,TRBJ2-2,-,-,CASISGNGNTGELFF,TGCGCCAGCATTTCAGGGAATGGGAACACCGGGGAGCTGTTTTTT
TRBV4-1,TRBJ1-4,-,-,CASSVTPVREKLFF,TGCGCCAGCAGTGTGACCCCCGTGAGGGAAAAACTGTTTTTT
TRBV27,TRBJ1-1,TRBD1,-,CASSLSAGTGGGEAFF,TGTGCCAGCAGTTTATCCGCTGGGACAGGGGGCGGTGAAGCTTTCTTT
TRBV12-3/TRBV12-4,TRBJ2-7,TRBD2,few,CASLLAGTDEQYF,TGTGCCAGCCTACTAGCGGGCACAGACGAGCAGTACTTC
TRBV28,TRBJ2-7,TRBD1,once,CASSSGGTGYHEQYF,TGTGCCAGCAGCAGCGGAGGGACAGGGTACCACGAGCAGTACTTC
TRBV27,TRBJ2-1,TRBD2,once,CASSFAIAGLEQFF,TGTGCCAGCAGTTTTGCGATAGCGGGGCTTGAGCAGTTCTTC
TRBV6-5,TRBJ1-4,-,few,CASTHSIGANEKLFF,TGTGCCAGCACTCACTCGATAGGAGCTAATGAAAAACTGTTTTTT
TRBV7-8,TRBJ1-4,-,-,CASSYRVNEKLFF,TGTGCCAGCAGCTACAGGGTAAATGAAAAACTGTTTTTT
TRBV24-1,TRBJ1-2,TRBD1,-,CATQEGSGTATAYGYTF,TGTGCCACCCAAGAGGGGTCCGGGACAGCTACCGCCTATGGCTACACCTTC
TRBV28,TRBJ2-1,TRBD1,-,CASPPSGTGHYNEQFF,TGTGCCAGCCCTCCTTCCGGGACAGGACATTACAATGAGCAGTTCTTC
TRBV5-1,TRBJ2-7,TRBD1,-,CASSRTGFFREQYF,TGCGCCAGCAGCCGGACAGGGTTCTTCCGCGAGCAGTACTTC
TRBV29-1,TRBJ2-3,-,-,CSVDRGGTQYF,TGCAGCGTTGACCGGGGAGGTACGCAGTATTTT
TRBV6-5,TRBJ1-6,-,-,CASSSKIHNNSPLHF,TGTGCCAGCAGTTCTAAGATTCATAATAATTCACCCCTCCACTTT
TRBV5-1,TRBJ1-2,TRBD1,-,CASSLSPGQGYYGYTF,TGCGCCAGCAGCTTGTCTCCGGGACAGGGGTACTATGGCTACACCTTC
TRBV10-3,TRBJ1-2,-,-,CAISEAANYGYTF,TGTGCCATCAGTGAGGCAGCTAACTATGGCTACACCTTC
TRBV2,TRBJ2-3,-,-,CASSVSRSTSTDTQYF,TGTGCCAGCAGTGTCTCGAGGAGCACTAGCACAGATACGCAGTATTTT